The 5 T cell receptor beta chains below were found in one sample sequenced in a study of blood T cell repertoires in COVID-19. Generated by immunoSEQ multiplex PCR, the TCRdb table keeps only in-frame clones and is missing some. The profile shows approximately 340,000 clones, roughly 90% of them singletons. Sequencing used PBMCs or T cells enriched from blood (not recorded which). Every receptor here comes from a woman in her thirties or forties who had been exposed to COVID-19.

V is TRBV5-1 and J is TRBJ2-7; TRBD2 might be the D (6 bases). The CDR3 totals 15 residues. Trimming shortened V by 0 bases and J by 2 bases, and 12 bases separated the two germline ends. Germline V gene lookup returns CDR1 SGHRS and CDR2 YFSETQ. The DNA of the CDR3 is TGCGCCAGCAGCTTGGCTTCGGGGGTACCCTACGAGCAGTACTTC. This sequence encodes CASSLASGVPYEQYF.

This CDR3 is CSASKAGAALNTEAFF. The DNA of the CDR3 is TGCAGTGCTAGTAAGGCTGGGGCAGCCCTGAACACTGAAGCTTTCTTT. This sequence joins TRBV20-1 and TRBJ1-1; D is possibly TRBD1 (5 bases). The V end lost 3 bases, the J end lost 0 bases, and 17 bases lay between the germline ends. The CDR3 spans 16 residues. Germline V gives CDR1 DFQATT, CDR2 SNEGSKA (reference sequence).

V usage is TRBV19 and J usage is TRBJ2-1; 13 nucleotides match TRBD2. The CDR3 runs to 15 residues. The V and J ends lost 5 bases and 7 bases, in that order; junction bases with no gene match: 5. CDR1 and CDR2 (germline): LNHDA, SQIVND (reference sequence). The CDR3 here is CASSSLAGGGNEQFF. CDR3 DNA sequence: TGTGCCAGTAGTTCACTAGCGGGAGGGGGAAATGAGCAGTTCTTC.

The rearrangement joins TRBV19 to TRBJ1-1; D remains ambiguous. CDR3 length: 12 amino acids. The ends were cut back, 8 bases at V and 9 bases at J, with 16 bases in the middle. Germline V gene lookup returns CDR1 LNHDA and CDR2 SQIVND (reference sequence). CDR3 bases: TGTGCCAGTTCGAACCGGGAGGGCAAAGCTTTCTTT. It is translated as CASSNREGKAFF. Combining the CDR3 with reference TRBV19 and TRBJ1-1 gives the whole variable domain DGGITQSPKYLFRKEGQNVTLSCEQNLNHDAMYWYRQDPGQGLRLIYYSQIVNDFQKGDIAEGYSVSREKKESFPLTVTSAQKNPTAFYLCASSNREGKAFFGQGTRLTVV.

CDR3 in DNA: TGTGCCAGTAGTATCCAGAACCCGAACACTGAAGCTTTCTTT. The encoded protein is CASSIQNPNTEAFF. This rearrangement joins TRBV19 to TRBJ1-1; D remains unclear. V was clipped by 3 bases and J by 1 base, with 9 bases between them. Germline V gene data show CDR1 as LNHDA and CDR2 as SQIVND (reference sequence). The CDR3 extends over 14 amino acids.